This is a list of T cell receptor beta chains from one sample in a study of graft-versus-host responses after intestinal transplantation. TCRdb keeps only in-frame clones here, not all; method: immunoSEQ multiplex PCR. The sample carries tens of thousands of clones, about 90% recorded once. This specimen consisted of PBMCs, obtained around 320 days after intestinal transplant. Receptors originate from a human patient who received an intestinal transplant, so some T cells may come from the graft donor. Both conserved end residues are part of each CDR3.

CDR3aa | v_gene
CASSQEQGSYEQYF | TRBV4-1
CASSYSGEAFF | TRBV6-5
CASSVVRSTDTQYF | TRBV9
CASSYNRGYGYTF | TRBV2
CASSATGSNTDTQYF | TRBV9
CASSKLAGANSGANVLTF | TRBV6-4
CASSQADYTF | TRBV23-1
CASTSGHINTGELFF | TRBV7-9
CASSVEGAYGYTF | TRBV9
CATSRDLGDRGHYEQYF | TRBV15
CASRNQGGTEAFF | TRBV11-2
CASSVRGGSYEQYF | TRBV9
CASRPDLLKETQYF | TRBV28
CASSPQGYNEQFF | TRBV14